This T cell receptor beta chain was profiled in a study of cytomegalovirus exposure and HLA in healthy donors (TCRdb year 2017). Looking at the study overall: An earlier analysis of some 600 of the donors reported 250 to 300 Gb of sequence data and roughly 120 million unique TCR beta sequences obtained from about 200 million T cells. Typing coverage varied by locus: roughly 629-640 donors for A, B, C, DRB1 and DQB1; approximately 500 for DQA1; nearly 610 for DPA1; about 450 for DPB1. HLA typing included class I and class II loci at four-digit resolution. Of the roughly 400 genotyped donors, about 84% fell in the genetic ancestry cluster associated with self-reported Caucasian donors. Across 300 to 400 genotyped donors of the cohort, an average of about 200,000 unique TCR beta nucleotide sequences per donor were sequenced, and around 19% of those sequences were non-productive. About 280 gigabases of sequencing data and approximately 80 million unique TCR sequences were included in an early release covering about 700 HLA-typed donors. Besides the first cohort of roughly 660 subjects, a separate validation cohort made up of roughly 120 different subjects was used. To predict cytomegalovirus infection status, the study combined high-throughput TCR immunosequencing, statistical association of individual TCRs with disease status, and machine learning. Rather than using new phenotypic data, the later analysis identified candidate immune exposures from TCR beta sequences and from how often those sequences occurred across donors. To decide whether each TCR beta V gene segment behaved as functional or pseudogenic, an earlier analysis of approximately 590 of the donors relied on high-throughput TCR beta sequencing. Genome-wide SNP genotypes for about 65% of the 666 donors were used in a later genetic analysis, which treated that subset as a discovery cohort. Every repertoire in the discovery cohort had been generated on one and the same sequencing platform. A later analysis re-analyzed previously published TCR beta repertoires from about 730 donors and added high-resolution HLA genotyping to study TCR occurrence patterns. The study used immunosequencing to profile the T cell repertoires of several hundred subjects and linked those repertoires to cytomegalovirus serostatus. A handful of DR-DQ haplotypes were handled as single units for association and clustering because linkage in the cohort was strong. Donor age, sex, ethnicity and CMV serostatus were collected together with the repertoire data. The aim of the study was to test whether cataloging public T cell receptors could identify signatures of past pathogen exposure.

Remarks on this clone: No cognate antigen has been identified for it. Base qualities are not provided; no much larger clone lies one nucleotide away.

Paper-wide results and their limitations: A later analysis found that most CMV-associated TCR beta chains appeared HLA-restricted, with HLA associations seemingly driven largely by CMV exposure. A group of highly shared sequence variants was considered likely to be a technical artifact of the sequencing pipeline. Linkage disequilibrium might explain the correlated functional status among segregating V segments, but an unknown experimental factor could not be ruled out. In a later genetic analysis, fewer N-insertions in productive TCRs were reported among donors in an Asian-associated ancestry cluster than the roughly 640-donor mean. Strong co-occurrence of HLA alleles, especially DR and DQ, made assigning TCR associations to individual alleles difficult. The study listed 150 to 200 TCR beta chains as associated with cytomegalovirus. Most TCR sequences were seen in very few donors, while some public TCRs were found in many individuals. According to a later analysis, TCR association rates differed among HLA loci, with DRB1 alleles showing the most associated TCRs and HLA-C alleles showing the fewest. HLA typing was unavailable for some donors at each locus, so association tests used only the typed subset. Presence/absence analyses assumed roughly uniform sequencing depth across donors, an assumption that may not hold. In vitro tests confirmed that a few of the cytomegalovirus-associated TCR beta chains recognize cytomegalovirus antigens. A further reported finding was that TCR beta sequences accurately predicted the HLA-A and HLA-B alleles for most subjects in the first cohort. For the cohort, immune exposure information was limited to CMV serostatus. The authors suggested that the approach could potentially be generalized to other disease states and immunological phenotypes. In a later analysis, 16,951 TCR beta sequences were associated with specific HLA alleles at a false discovery rate of 0.05. According to a later analysis, parvovirus B19, influenza, CMV and Epstein-Barr virus appeared linked to several top co-occurrence clusters. This cohort had only TCR beta chains sequenced, and the lack of alpha or paired-chain data limited which features could be detected. The classifier was reported to diagnose cytomegalovirus status with high specificity and sensitivity in both the original cohort and the validation cohort. A later genetic analysis associated a missense DCLRE1C variant with V-gene and J-gene trimming of TCR beta chains, and an independent cohort replicated the association. A later analysis found that HLA-associated TCR beta chains were more clonally expanded and had lower generation probabilities than equally common non-associated chains. Broadly in line with IMGT annotations, most TCR beta V segments showed up in productive rearrangements about 87% or about 30% of the time in an earlier analysis of 450 to 750 of the donors. The earlier analysis of about 600 of the donors excluded 15 to 20 rarely observed V segments, including chromosome 9 orphons, because counts were too low.

The cohort was made up of 500 to 850 healthy bone marrow donors. At the time of sampling, every cohort member was nominally healthy, though immune exposures that went unrecorded were likely present. The donor tested CMV seronegative and was one of the 352 seronegative cohort members. A peripheral blood sample was provided by each donor, and peripheral blood mononuclear cells were used for TCR beta sequencing. Genomic DNA was extracted from the blood cell samples with the Qiagen DNeasy Blood Extraction Kit. Library preparation employed the immunoSEQ multiplex PCR assay. A mixture of 60 forward primers for TCR Vbeta segments and 13 reverse primers for TCR Jbeta segments was used in the multiplex PCR. A multiplex PCR assay on genomic DNA amplified the CDR3 region of rearranged TCR beta genes. Amplified TCR beta libraries were sequenced as 87-base-pair reads on the Illumina HiSeq System. The study's processing was this. A later analysis counted about 80 million unique TCR beta chains across the 670 or so repertoires, and 9.5 million to 11 million of these chains were shared by at least two donors. To remove PCR and sequencing errors, raw reads were error-corrected and collapsed into unique sequences using a nearest-neighbor algorithm that merged closely related sequences. To assign V, D and J gene segments, CDR3 sequences were aligned to IMGT reference sequences. For a sequence to be retained, at least a six-nucleotide match to both a V gene segment and a J gene segment was required. A rearrangement counted as productive if the CDR3 had no stop codons and remained in frame with V and J, and every other rearrangement counted as non-productive. Following IMGT convention, CDR3 was defined as the stretch from the second conserved V-encoded cysteine up to the conserved J-encoded phenylalanine. Sequences without an unambiguous match to a single V gene segment were excluded from the earlier analysis of a few hundred of the donors. An earlier analysis of 500 to 600 of the donors classified V segments as functional when productive rearrangements were above 56.7% and as segregating when the standard deviation between donors was above 5%. To diagnose cytomegalovirus status from the catalog of TCR beta chain sequences, a statistical classification framework was built. V and J gene assignment, in a later analysis, came from comparing TCR nucleotide sequences with IMGT/GENE-DB human TR gene sequences. A later analysis assigned CDR3 sequences and most-parsimonious VDJ recombination scenarios with the TCRdist pipeline. In a later analysis, each TCR beta chain was defined by its CDR3 amino acid sequence together with its V-gene family, and reads lacking a unique V-gene family were excluded. As a way to deal with suspected cross-contamination and a sequencing artifact, a later analysis dropped 450 to 700 nucleotide sequences that were highly shared and had low generation probability. A later analysis calculated a clonal expansion index for each public chain from normalized within-repertoire ranks of inferred template counts. A later analysis computed generation probabilities with a VDJ recombination model fitted to out-of-frame rearrangements, and checked the results against IGoR. In a later analysis, TCR-TCR, TCR-HLA and TCR-CMV co-occurrence was scored with hypergeometric tests, and a repertoire-size bias correction was applied to TCR pairs. False discovery rates were estimated in a later analysis by permuting HLA or CMV assignments 20 times. In a later analysis, co-occurring TCRs were grouped using DBSCAN, and TCRdist sequence similarity was added for clustering within HLA-allele-positive subsets. Repertoires with fewer than 30,000 or more than 120,000 public chains were left out of co-occurrence clustering, as were roughly five repertoires with anomalous nucleotide sharing. This is the immuneACCESS table as TCRdb keeps it, with only in-frame sequences that have V and J called. A part of the clones is gone; compared with another copy, unresolved V genes explain less than half, and the rest is unexplained. That table is the source of V, J and clone size, and D and trimming were worked out from the DNA. Across this sample there are 85,000 to 130,000 clones, with 60% to 80% seen only once. The ten most abundant clones make up roughly 2.5% of the sample.

The sequencing input was PBMCs. This clonotype was obtained from a middle-aged man in good health and CMV-seronegative.

The CDR3 reads CASSWRAGQGPNTEAFF. The DNA is as follows: TGTGCCAGCAGCTGGAGAGCGGGACAGGGGCCTAACACTGAAGCTTTCTTT. The rearranged segments are TRBV5-5 and TRBJ1-1; 10 nucleotides in the junction match TRBD1. Inclusive of the bounding cysteine and phenylalanine, the CDR3 is 17 residues long. The entry retains the CDR3 DNA only, 51 bases that are in frame from base 1. V and J are trimmed by 3 bases and 2 bases, and the gene matches miss 10 bases of the junction. The germline V gene (reference sequence) supplies CDR1 SGHKS and CDR2 YYEKEE.